This passage covers 32 T cell receptor beta chains from one sample sequenced in a study of blood T cell repertoires in COVID-19. Data came from immunoSEQ multiplex PCR; TCRdb stores just in-frame clones and leaves some out. The sample lists hundreds of thousands of clones; more than 80% were seen once. Sequencing used PBMCs or T cells enriched from blood (not recorded which). These receptors all come from a man aged 30-40 years who had recovered from COVID-19.

V gene TRBV29-1 combines with J gene TRBJ1-1; the D gene is possibly TRBD1 (6 bases). V lost 7 bases, J lost 0 bases, and 12 bases lay in between. The CDR3 runs to 13 residues. Germline CDR1 reads SQVTM; CDR2 reads ANQGSEA. The CDR3 nucleotides are TGCAGCGCCACAGGGATCTTGAACACTGAAGCTTTCTTT. It codes for CSATGILNTEAFF.

This chain uses TRBV19 with TRBJ2-3; possible D gene TRBD2, 5 bases. This CDR3 has 12 amino acids. V gave up 1 base and J gave up 9 bases, with 8 bases separating them. Germline V CDR1 and CDR2: LNHDA, SQIVND (reference sequence). In DNA form, the CDR3 reads TGTGCCAGTAGTATAGCCTGGGAGACGCAGTATTTT. This gives the protein CASSIAWETQYF.

V usage is TRBV19 and J usage is TRBJ2-1, with D possibly matching TRBD2 (5 bases). The germline V gene has CDR1 LNHDA and CDR2 SQIVND (reference sequence). The V end was cut by 0 bases, the J end by 12 bases, with 12 bases between. This CDR3 has 13 amino acids. This chain's CDR3 is CASSIDLIAGQFF. DNA for the CDR3: TGTGCCAGTAGTATAGATCTTATCGCGGGGCAGTTCTTC.

The chain carries TRBV2 and TRBJ2-7; TRBD1 is a possible D gene (6 bases). The CDR3 contains 14 residues. The germline gives CDR1 SNHLY, CDR2 FYNNEI. The V gene lost 6 bases and the J gene lost 0 bases, with 12 bases spanning the gap. The CDR3 spells CASRAGTHSYEQYF. CDR3 in DNA: TGTGCCAGCAGGGCCGGGACACACTCCTACGAGCAGTACTTC.

This chain links TRBV28 with TRBJ2-5; 8 nucleotides line up with TRBD2. V shed 4 bases, J shed 3 bases, and the junction held 7 bases outside the gene matches. The CDR3 loop spans 15 amino acids. Germline V lookup: CDR1 MDHEN, CDR2 SYDVKM. The DNA for the CDR3 is TGTGCCAGCAGTTCCCGCGGGAGGCCAAAAGAGACCCAGTACTTC. Translating it yields CASSSRGRPKETQYF.

This clone has only a few counts. The chain recombines TRBV5-1 with TRBJ2-2; 8 bases map to TRBD2. The CDR3 is 15 residues long. V shed 5 bases, J shed 8 bases, and the junction held 11 bases outside the gene matches. CDR1 is SGHRS, CDR2 YFSETQ, per germline. This CDR3 is CASRNSGTLSGELFF. The CDR3 region has the DNA TGCGCCAGCAGAAATAGCGGGACCCTTAGTGGGGAGCTGTTTTTT.

This rearrangement joins TRBV28 to TRBJ2-5, with TRBD2 identical over 11 bases. This CDR3 comprises 15 residues. Unmatched junction bases numbered 7, after V lost 6 bases and J lost 4 bases. CDR1 is MDHEN and CDR2 is SYDVKM in the germline V gene. The CDR3 spells CASSSPLAGAETQYF. CDR3 sequence (DNA): TGTGCCAGCAGCTCGCCACTAGCGGGAGCAGAGACCCAGTACTTC. Complete variable domain (other parts from reference TRBV28 and TRBJ2-5): DVKVTQSSRYLVKRTGEKVFLECVQDMDHENMFWYRQDPGLGLRLIYFSYDVKMKEKGDIPEGYSVSREKKERFSLILESASTNQTSMYLCASSSPLAGAETQYFGPGTRLLVL.

The chain couples TRBV7-2 to TRBJ2-7; 10 bases match TRBD2. V gave up 2 bases and J gave up 3 bases; unmatched junction bases: 16. The CDR3 length is 19 residues. Per germline, CDR1 SGHTA and CDR2 FQGNSA. CDR3 nucleotide sequence: TGTGCCAGCAGCTTATGGACCGAGCTAGCGGGAGAGCTGTTCTACGAGCAGTACTTC. It encodes CASSLWTELAGELFYEQYF.

The chain has TRBV7-2 and TRBJ2-5; 9 bases fit TRBD2. CDR1 and CDR2 from the germline V gene are SGHTA and FQGNSA. The V segment lost 4 bases and the J segment 5 bases; nucleotides outside the gene matches: 11. There are 16 residues in the CDR3. CDR3: CASSSVVAGASETQYF. The CDR3 bases are TGTGCCAGCAGCTCCGTCGTAGCGGGAGCGAGCGAGACCCAGTACTTC.

This sequence joins TRBV27 and TRBJ1-4; TRBD1 matches 7 bases. V shed 4 bases, J shed 4 bases, and the junction held 12 bases outside the gene matches. The CDR3 length is 17 residues. Germline loops: CDR1 MNHEY, CDR2 SMNVEV (reference sequence). CDR3 in amino acids: CASSSKIGQAINEKLFF. In DNA, the CDR3 is TGTGCCAGCAGTTCAAAAATAGGACAGGCCATTAATGAAAAACTGTTTTTT.

This clone was seen more than once but under ten times. The J gene is TRBJ1-6, the V gene TRBV28; D is possibly TRBD1 (6 bases). Germline V gives CDR1 MDHEN, CDR2 SYDVKM. Deletions cut 4 bases from V and 9 bases from J, with 10 bases between. The CDR3 extends over 13 amino acids. CDR3 in amino acids: CASSSVQGSPLHF. CDR3 bases: TGTGCCAGCAGTTCCGTACAGGGTTCACCCCTCCACTTT.

In nucleotides, the CDR3 is TGCGCCAGCAGTGAGGGCACGATTCAAGAGACCCAGTACTTC. It specifies CASSEGTIQETQYF. The chain employs TRBV10-1 and TRBJ2-5, with D hard to call. CDR1 and CDR2 (germline): WNHNN, SYGVQD (reference sequence). The CDR3 runs to 14 residues. The V and J ends lost 2 bases and 2 bases respectively, with 9 bases between them.

The chain couples TRBV5-6 to TRBJ1-6; D is uncertain. Between the trimmed V and J ends, which lost 6 bases and 8 bases, there was a span of 9 bases. CDR3 size: 12 residues. The V gene's germline CDR1 is SGHDT and CDR2 YYEEEE. CDR3 residues: CASTSGDSPLHF. The CDR3, as DNA: TGTGCCAGCACCTCGGGTGATTCACCCCTCCACTTT.

V and J are TRBV5-1 and TRBJ2-2; D gene uncertain. V lost 0 bases to trimming and J lost 5 bases, with 8 bases between them. CDR3 length: 14 amino acids. Germline assignment: CDR1 SGHRS and CDR2 YFSETQ. CDR3 loop: CASSLAIQTGELFF. CDR3 in DNA: TGCGCCAGCAGCTTGGCCATCCAGACCGGGGAGCTGTTTTTT.

The chain couples TRBV18 to TRBJ2-1; weak D call: TRBD1 (6 bases). Trimming stripped 4 bases from V and 8 bases from J, with 12 bases between. The germline gives CDR1 KGHSH, CDR2 LQKENI. This CDR3 comprises 13 residues. The CDR3 bases are TGTGCCAGCTCACTAAGGACAGTCGATGAGCAGTTCTTC. Protein sequence: CASSLRTVDEQFF. The full variable domain, its missing parts supplied by reference TRBV18 and TRBJ2-1, is NAGVMQNPRHLVRRRGQEARLRCSPMKGHSHVYWYRQLPEEGLKFMVYLQKENIIDESGMPKERFSAEFPKEGPSILRIQQVVRGDSAAYFCASSLRTVDEQFFGPGTRLTVL.

The CDR3 DNA is TGTGCCACCAGCAGGGGGACAGCCTCTGGGGCCAACGTCCTGACTTTC. This translates into CATSRGTASGANVLTF. This rearrangement joins TRBV15 to TRBJ2-6, with 7 positions matching TRBD1. The germline gives CDR1 LNHNV, CDR2 YYDKDF (reference sequence). This CDR3 contains 16 residues. The junction had 2 bases not matched to a gene; V was cut back by 3 bases and J by 0 bases.

The V call is TRBV4-2, the J call TRBJ2-1; 8 bases map to TRBD1. Germline loops: CDR1 LGHNA, CDR2 YNFKEQ. The CDR3 is 15 amino acids. J was trimmed by 7 bases and V by 1 base; bases with no gene match: 6. The chain's CDR3 is CASSQVDRERNEQFF. DNA for the CDR3: TGTGCCAGCAGCCAAGTGGACAGGGAAAGGAATGAGCAGTTCTTC.

This sequence joins TRBV2 and TRBJ2-1, with D possibly being TRBD1 (5 bases). With 5 bases removed from V and 4 bases from J, the gap between germline ends came to 18 bases. CDR1 SNHLY and CDR2 FYNNEI come from the germline V gene. The CDR3 has 16 amino acids. CDR3 loop: CASSSRATLIYNEQFF. CDR3 DNA sequence: TGTGCCAGCAGTAGCAGGGCCACCCTGATATACAATGAGCAGTTCTTC. Filled out from reference TRBV2 and TRBJ2-1, the complete variable domain reads EPEVTQTPSHQVTQMGQEVILRCVPISNHLYFYWYRQILGQKVEFLVSFYNNEISEKSEIFDDQFSVERPDGSNFTLKIRSTKLEDSAMYFCASSSRATLIYNEQFFGPGTRLTVL.

The genes are TRBV2 and TRBJ1-3, with a possible D match to TRBD1 (5 bases). Trimming shortened V by 7 bases and J by 4 bases, and 11 bases separated the two germline ends. CDR1 is SNHLY and CDR2 is FYNNEI in the germline V gene. CDR3 length equals 13 residues. CDR3 sequence: CASTRAAGNTIYF. The CDR3 coding sequence is TGTGCCAGCACCAGGGCTGCCGGAAACACCATATATTTT.

This chain uses TRBV6-1 with TRBJ1-5; D is perhaps TRBD1 (5 bases). The V end was cut by 2 bases, the J end by 4 bases, with 9 bases between. The CDR3 sequence is 14 residues long. Germline loops: CDR1 MNHNS, CDR2 SASEGT. CDR3 nucleotides: TGTGCCAGCAGTGAATTCCCAGGGAATCAGCCCCAGCATTTT. Translated: CASSEFPGNQPQHF.

This chain joins TRBV14 and TRBJ2-1, with TRBD1 as a possible D gene (6 bases). The germline V gene encodes CDR1 SGHDN and CDR2 FVKESK. The CDR3 has 15 residues. Trimming took 0 bases from V and 7 from J, leaving 13 bases between them. The CDR3 DNA reads as TGTGCCAGCAGCCAAGATTTACAGGGTAATAATGAGCAGTTCTTC. This encodes CASSQDLQGNNEQFF.

V and J are TRBV24-1 and TRBJ2-2; TRBD2 might be the D (6 bases). Germline CDR1 KGHDR, CDR2 SFDVKD. The CDR3 extends over 15 amino acids. Trimming left V 3 bases short and J 7 bases short, with 14 bases between. CDR3 residues: CATSDSRRGIGELFF. CDR3 bases: TGTGCCACCAGTGATAGTCGCCGGGGGATCGGGGAGCTGTTTTTT.

The rearrangement uses TRBV12-3 or TRBV12-4 and TRBJ1-1; D perhaps matches TRBD1 (5 bases). The CDR3 has 13 residues. V gave up 6 bases and J gave up 9 bases, with 17 bases separating them. The CDR3 DNA is TGTGCCAGCAGCCGAGGCTTTATGGACAAAGCTTTCTTT. Translating gives CASSRGFMDKAFF.

The chain uses TRBV7-3 and TRBJ2-1; 7 bases map to TRBD2. Trimming at V came to 2 bases and at J to 7 bases, leaving 8 bases not matched to a gene. Germline CDR1 and CDR2: SGHTA and FQGTGA. The CDR3 has 15 amino acids. In nucleotides, the CDR3 is TGTGCCAGCAGCTTATCCGGGACTACGGGGAATGAGCAGTTCTTC. Its translation: CASSLSGTTGNEQFF.

The chain links TRBV28 to TRBJ1-1; 8 bases are shared with TRBD1. Germline CDR1 is MDHEN and CDR2 is SYDVKM. The J segment lost 5 bases and the V segment lost 0 bases, leaving 5 bases of the junction unmatched. The CDR3 has 15 amino acids. The CDR3, as DNA: TGTGCCAGCAGTTTATGGGACAGGGAGGGGACTGAAGCTTTCTTT. Amino acid sequence: CASSLWDREGTEAFF.

The chain links TRBV11-2 to TRBJ2-7; weak D call: TRBD2 (5 bases). The CDR3 has 16 amino acids. Germline V gives CDR1 SGHAT, CDR2 FQNNGV. Trimming removed 4 bases at V and 1 base at J, with 17 bases between. The CDR3 DNA follows: TGTGCCAGCAGCTCCCCGGGCGGGTCGGGGTCCTACGAGCAGTACTTC. Residues: CASSSPGGSGSYEQYF.

The chain employs TRBV12-3 or TRBV12-4 and TRBJ2-3, with D maybe TRBD2 (6 bases). Trimming pared 8 bases from V and 8 bases from J, leaving 11 bases between. The CDR3 loop spans 11 amino acids. The CDR3 region is CASSLRGTQYF. The DNA for the CDR3 is TGTGCCAGCTCCTTGCGGGGTACGCAGTATTTT.

The chain uses TRBV29-1 and TRBJ1-1, with D possibly matching TRBD1 (6 bases). The germline gives CDR1 SQVTM, CDR2 ANQGSEA. Trimming removed 3 bases from V and 5 bases from J, with 10 bases in between. CDR3 size: 12 residues. CDR3 in DNA: TGCAGCGTTGACCAACAGGGTACTGAAGCTTTCTTT. Its protein product is CSVDQQGTEAFF.

The chain carries TRBV24-1 and TRBJ2-1; D is perhaps TRBD1 (6 bases). This CDR3 is built from 13 residues. In germline, CDR1 is KGHDR, CDR2 SFDVKD. V lost 10 bases and J lost 1, with 10 bases in between. CDR3 protein: CATGQPSYNEQFF. The CDR3 DNA sequence: TGTGCCACAGGACAGCCGTCCTACAATGAGCAGTTCTTC.

The chain combines TRBV12-2 with TRBJ1-1. TRBV12-2 corresponds to a pseudogene. The CDR3 contains 18 residues. CDR3 nucleotide sequence: TGTGCAAGTCGCACTACCCACGCCGCCCCGACGGCGAACACTGAAGCTTTCTTT. Translating gives CASRTTHAAPTANTEAFF.

V is TRBV3-1 (or the pseudogene TRBV3-2) and J is TRBJ2-7; D possibly corresponds to TRBD2 (6 bases). V shed 3 bases and J shed 3 bases, with 18 bases lying between them. This CDR3 has 16 residues. Germline CDR1 and CDR2: LGHDT and YNNKEL (reference sequence). CDR3: CASSQRGGHSFYEQYF. In nucleotides, the CDR3 is TGTGCCAGCAGCCAGAGGGGAGGTCACTCTTTCTACGAGCAGTACTTC.

This chain connects TRBV4-2 to TRBJ1-5; unclear D gene. V was pared by 2 bases and J by 11 bases, with 16 bases between. The CDR3 consists of 14 residues. Germline V CDR1 and CDR2: LGHNA, YNFKEQ. The CDR3 bases are TGTGCCAGCAGCCAACAAGAGCCAGACGGAGCCCAGCATTTT. This sequence encodes CASSQQEPDGAQHF.